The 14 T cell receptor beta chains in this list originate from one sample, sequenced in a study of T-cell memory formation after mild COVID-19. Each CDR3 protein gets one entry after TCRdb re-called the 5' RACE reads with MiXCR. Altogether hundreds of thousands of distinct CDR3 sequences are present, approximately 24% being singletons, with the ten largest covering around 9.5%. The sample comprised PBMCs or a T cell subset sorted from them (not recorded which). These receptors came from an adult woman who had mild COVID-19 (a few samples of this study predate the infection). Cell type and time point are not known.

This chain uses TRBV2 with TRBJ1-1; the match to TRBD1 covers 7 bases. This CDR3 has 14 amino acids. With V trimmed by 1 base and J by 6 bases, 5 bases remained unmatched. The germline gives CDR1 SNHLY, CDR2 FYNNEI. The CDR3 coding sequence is TGTGCCAGCAGTGAAGGAGGGGGCTCCTCTGAAGCTTTCTTT. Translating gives CASSEGGGSSEAFF.

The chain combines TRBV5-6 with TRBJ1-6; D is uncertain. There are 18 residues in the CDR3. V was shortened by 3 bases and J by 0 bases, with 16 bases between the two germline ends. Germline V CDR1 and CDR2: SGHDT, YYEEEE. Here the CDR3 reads CASSSRKLPSSYNSPLHF. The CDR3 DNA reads TGTGCCAGCAGCTCGAGGAAACTACCGAGCTCCTATAATTCACCCCTCCACTTT.

The CDR3 reads CAISGSGRGTDTQYF. CDR3 in DNA: TGTGCCATCAGTGGTAGCGGCCGGGGGACAGATACGCAGTATTTT. The V and J genes are TRBV10-3 and TRBJ2-3, with a possible D match to TRBD2 (6 bases). The V gene lost 4 bases and the J gene lost 3 bases, with 14 bases spanning the gap. The CDR3 extends over 15 amino acids. Germline V gene data show CDR1 as ENHRY and CDR2 as SYGVKD.

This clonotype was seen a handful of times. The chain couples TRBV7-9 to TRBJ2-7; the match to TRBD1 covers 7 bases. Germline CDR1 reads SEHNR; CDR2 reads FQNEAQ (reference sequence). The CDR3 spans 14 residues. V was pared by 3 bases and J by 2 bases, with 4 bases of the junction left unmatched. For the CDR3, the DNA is TGTGCCAGCAGCTTGAAGGGGGCTGCCTACGAGCAGTACTTC. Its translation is CASSLKGAAYEQYF.

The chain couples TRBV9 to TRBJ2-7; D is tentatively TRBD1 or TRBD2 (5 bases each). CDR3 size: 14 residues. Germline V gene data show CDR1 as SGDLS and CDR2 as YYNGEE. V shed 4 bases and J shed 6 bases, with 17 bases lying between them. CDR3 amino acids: CASSHGTRRREQYF. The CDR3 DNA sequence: TGTGCCAGCAGCCATGGGACCCGCAGACGCGAGCAGTACTTC.

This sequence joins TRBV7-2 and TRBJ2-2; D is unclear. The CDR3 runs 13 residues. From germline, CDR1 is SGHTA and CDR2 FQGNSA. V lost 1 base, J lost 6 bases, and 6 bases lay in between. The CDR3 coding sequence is TGTGCCAGCAGCTTAGTGGGTCCCGGGGAGCTGTTTTTT. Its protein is CASSLVGPGELFF.

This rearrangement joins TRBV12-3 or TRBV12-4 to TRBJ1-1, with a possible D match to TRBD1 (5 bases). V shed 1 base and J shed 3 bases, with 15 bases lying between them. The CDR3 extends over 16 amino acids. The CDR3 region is CASSLEGNGVDTEAFF. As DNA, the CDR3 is TGTGCCAGCAGTTTAGAGGGGAATGGGGTAGACACTGAAGCTTTCTTT.

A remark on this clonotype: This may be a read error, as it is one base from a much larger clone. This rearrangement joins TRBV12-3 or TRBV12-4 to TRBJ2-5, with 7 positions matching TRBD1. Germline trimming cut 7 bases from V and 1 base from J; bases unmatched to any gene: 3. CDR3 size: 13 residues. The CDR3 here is CASNRDSQETQYF. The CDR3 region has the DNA TGTGCCAGCAACCGGGACAGCCAAGAGACCCAGTACTTC.

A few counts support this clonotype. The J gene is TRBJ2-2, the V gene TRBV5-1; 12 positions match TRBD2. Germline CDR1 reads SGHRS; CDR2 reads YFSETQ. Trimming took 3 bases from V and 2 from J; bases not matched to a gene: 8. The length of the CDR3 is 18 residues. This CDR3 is CASSSQTSGGRNTGELFF. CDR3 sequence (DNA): TGCGCCAGCAGCTCTCAGACTAGCGGGGGTAGAAACACCGGGGAGCTGTTTTTT.

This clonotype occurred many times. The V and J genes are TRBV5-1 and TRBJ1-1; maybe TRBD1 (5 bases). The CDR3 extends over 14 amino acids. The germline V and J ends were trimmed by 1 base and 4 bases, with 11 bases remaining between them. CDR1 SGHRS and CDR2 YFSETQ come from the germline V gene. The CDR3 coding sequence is TGCGCCAGCAGCTTGATTCCGGGGGGCACTGAAGCTTTCTTT. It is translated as CASSLIPGGTEAFF.

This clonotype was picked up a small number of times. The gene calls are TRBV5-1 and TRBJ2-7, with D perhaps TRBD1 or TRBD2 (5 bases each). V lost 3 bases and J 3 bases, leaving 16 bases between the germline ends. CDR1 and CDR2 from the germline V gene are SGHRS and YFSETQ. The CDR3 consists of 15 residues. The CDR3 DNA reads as TGCGCCAGCAGCTCCCGGGACGCACGATACTACGAGCAGTACTTC. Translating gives CASSSRDARYYEQYF.

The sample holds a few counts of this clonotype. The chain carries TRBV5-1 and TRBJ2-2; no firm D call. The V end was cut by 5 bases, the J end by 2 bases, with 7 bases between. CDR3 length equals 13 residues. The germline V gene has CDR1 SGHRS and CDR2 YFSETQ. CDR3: CASSKGNTGELFF. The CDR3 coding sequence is TGCGCCAGCAGTAAGGGAAACACCGGGGAGCTGTTTTTT. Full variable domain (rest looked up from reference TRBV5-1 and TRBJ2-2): KAGVTQTPRYLIKTRGQQVTLSCSPISGHRSVSWYQQTPGQGLQFLFEYFSETQRNKGNFPGRFSGRQFSNSRSEMNVSTLELGDSALYLCASSKGNTGELFFGEGSRLTVL.

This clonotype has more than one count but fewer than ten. CDR3: CASSHLQGNSPLHF. For the CDR3, the DNA is TGTGCCAGCAGCCATCTACAGGGGAATTCACCCCTCCACTTT. J is TRBJ1-6 and V is TRBV14, with TRBD1 identical over 7 bases. The V segment lost 3 bases and the J segment 7 bases; nucleotides outside the gene matches: 3. CDR3 length: 14 amino acids. The V gene's germline CDR1 is SGHDN and CDR2 FVKESK.

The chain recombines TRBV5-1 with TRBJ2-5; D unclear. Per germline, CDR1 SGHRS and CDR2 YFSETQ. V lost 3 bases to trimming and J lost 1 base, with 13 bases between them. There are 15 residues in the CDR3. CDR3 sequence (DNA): TGCGCCAGCAGCTCCTCTACCAGCAGCCAAGAGACCCAGTACTTC. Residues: CASSSSTSSQETQYF.